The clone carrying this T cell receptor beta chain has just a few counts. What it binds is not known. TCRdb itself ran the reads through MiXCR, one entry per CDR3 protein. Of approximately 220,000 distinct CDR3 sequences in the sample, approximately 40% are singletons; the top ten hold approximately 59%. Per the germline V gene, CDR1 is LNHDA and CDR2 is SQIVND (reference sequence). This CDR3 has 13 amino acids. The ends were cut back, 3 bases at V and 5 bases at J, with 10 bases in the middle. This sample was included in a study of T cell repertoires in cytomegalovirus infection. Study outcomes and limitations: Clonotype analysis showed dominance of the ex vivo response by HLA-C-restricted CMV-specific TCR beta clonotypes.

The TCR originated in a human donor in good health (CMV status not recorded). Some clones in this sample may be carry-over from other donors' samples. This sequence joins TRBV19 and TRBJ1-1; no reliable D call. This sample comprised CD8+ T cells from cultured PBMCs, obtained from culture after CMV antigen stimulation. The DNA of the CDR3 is TGTGCCAGTAGTATGCGGCTAGGGACTGAAGCTTTCTTT. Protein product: CASSMRLGTEAFF.